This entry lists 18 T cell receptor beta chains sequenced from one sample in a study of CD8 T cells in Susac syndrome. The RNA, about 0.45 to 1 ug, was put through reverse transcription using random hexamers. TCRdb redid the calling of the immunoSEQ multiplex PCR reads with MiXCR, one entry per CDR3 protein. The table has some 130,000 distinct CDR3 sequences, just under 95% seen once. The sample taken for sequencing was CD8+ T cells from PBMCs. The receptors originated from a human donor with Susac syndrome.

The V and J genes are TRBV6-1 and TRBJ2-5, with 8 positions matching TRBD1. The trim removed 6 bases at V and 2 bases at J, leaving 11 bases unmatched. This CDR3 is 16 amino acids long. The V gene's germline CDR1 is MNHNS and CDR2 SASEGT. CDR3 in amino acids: CASSSMQGAKQETQYF. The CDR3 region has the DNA TGTGCCAGCAGCTCCATGCAGGGGGCGAAACAAGAGACCCAGTACTTC.

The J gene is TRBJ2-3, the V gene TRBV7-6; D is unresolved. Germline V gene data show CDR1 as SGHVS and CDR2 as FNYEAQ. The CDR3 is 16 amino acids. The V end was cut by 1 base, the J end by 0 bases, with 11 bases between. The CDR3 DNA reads TGTGCCAGCAGCTTAGGCACAGAACTAAGCACAGATACGCAGTATTTT. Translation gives CASSLGTELSTDTQYF.

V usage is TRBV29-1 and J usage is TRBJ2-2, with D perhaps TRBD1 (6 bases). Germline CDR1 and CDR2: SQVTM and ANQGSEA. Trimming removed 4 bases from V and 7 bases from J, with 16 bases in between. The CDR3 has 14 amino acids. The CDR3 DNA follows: TGCAGCGTTGTTGGACAGCCGAGGGTCGGGGAGCTGTTTTTT. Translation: CSVVGQPRVGELFF.

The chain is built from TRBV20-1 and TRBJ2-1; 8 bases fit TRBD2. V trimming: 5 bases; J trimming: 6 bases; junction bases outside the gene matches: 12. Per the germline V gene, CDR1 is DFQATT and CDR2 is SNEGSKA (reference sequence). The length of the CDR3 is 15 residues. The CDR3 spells CSAATSGSPFNEQFF. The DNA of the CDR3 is TGCAGTGCTGCGACCAGCGGGAGTCCTTTCAATGAGCAGTTCTTC.

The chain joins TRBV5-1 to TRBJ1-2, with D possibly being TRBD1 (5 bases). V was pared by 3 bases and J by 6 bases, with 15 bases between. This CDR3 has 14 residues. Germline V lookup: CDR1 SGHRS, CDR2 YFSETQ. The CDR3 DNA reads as TGCGCCAGCAGCTCACAACAGGAAGTGGATGGCTACACCTTC. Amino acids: CASSSQQEVDGYTF.

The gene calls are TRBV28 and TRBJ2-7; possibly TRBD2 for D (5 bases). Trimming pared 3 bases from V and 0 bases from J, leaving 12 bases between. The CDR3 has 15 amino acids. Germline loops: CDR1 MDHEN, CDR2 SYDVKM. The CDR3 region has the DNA TGTGCCAGCAGTTTGGGAGCGGCCTACTCCTACGAGCAGTACTTC. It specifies CASSLGAAYSYEQYF.

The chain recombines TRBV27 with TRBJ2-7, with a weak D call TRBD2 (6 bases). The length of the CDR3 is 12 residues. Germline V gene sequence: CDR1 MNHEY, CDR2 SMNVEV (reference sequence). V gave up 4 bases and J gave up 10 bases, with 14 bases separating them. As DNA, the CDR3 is TGTGCCAGCAGTTCCCCGGAGGGTCGACAGTACTTC. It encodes CASSSPEGRQYF.

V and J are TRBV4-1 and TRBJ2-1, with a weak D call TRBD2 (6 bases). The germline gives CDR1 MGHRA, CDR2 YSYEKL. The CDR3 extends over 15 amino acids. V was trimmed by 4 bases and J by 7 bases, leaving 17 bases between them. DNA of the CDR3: TGCGCCAGCAGCCTGACGGGGGTAGGGGCAAATGAGCAGTTCTTC. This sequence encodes CASSLTGVGANEQFF.

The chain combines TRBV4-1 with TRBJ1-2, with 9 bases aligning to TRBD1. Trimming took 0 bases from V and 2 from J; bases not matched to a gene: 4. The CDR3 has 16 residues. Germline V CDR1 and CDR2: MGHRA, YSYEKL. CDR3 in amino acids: CASSQDPGTGNYGYTF. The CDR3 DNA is TGCGCCAGCAGCCAAGACCCCGGGACAGGGAACTATGGCTACACCTTC.

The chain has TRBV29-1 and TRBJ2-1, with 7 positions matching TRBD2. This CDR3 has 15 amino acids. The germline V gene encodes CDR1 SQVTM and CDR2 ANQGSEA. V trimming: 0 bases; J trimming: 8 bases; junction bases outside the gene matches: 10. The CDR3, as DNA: TGCAGCGTTGAAGACGTAGCGGGTATCGGCGATGAGCAGTTCTTC. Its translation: CSVEDVAGIGDEQFF.

The CDR3 region has the DNA TGCAGTGCTTCGGACAGGGAGAACTATGGCTACACCTTC. Translated, it gives CSASDRENYGYTF. V usage is TRBV20-1 and J usage is TRBJ1-2, with 8 nucleotides matching TRBD1. Per the germline V gene, CDR1 is DFQATT and CDR2 is SNEGSKA (reference sequence). The CDR3 is 13 residues long. Germline trimming cut 5 bases from V and 2 bases from J; bases unmatched to any gene: 4.

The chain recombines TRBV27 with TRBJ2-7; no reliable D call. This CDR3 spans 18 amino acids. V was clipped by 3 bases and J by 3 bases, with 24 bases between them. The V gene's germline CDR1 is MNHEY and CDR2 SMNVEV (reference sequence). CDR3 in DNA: TGTGCCAGCAGTTTGACCCCCCCCACGGGTCTAGGGATCTACGAGCAGTACTTC. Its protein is CASSLTPPTGLGIYEQYF.

The CDR3 loop is CASSDRIDEKLFF. The CDR3 DNA reads TGTGCCAGCAGCGACCGGATAGATGAAAAACTGTTTTTT. This chain uses TRBV9 with TRBJ1-4; no reliable D call. Per germline, CDR1 SGDLS and CDR2 YYNGEE. The CDR3 has 13 residues. Trimming removed 3 bases from V and 6 bases from J, with 9 bases in between.

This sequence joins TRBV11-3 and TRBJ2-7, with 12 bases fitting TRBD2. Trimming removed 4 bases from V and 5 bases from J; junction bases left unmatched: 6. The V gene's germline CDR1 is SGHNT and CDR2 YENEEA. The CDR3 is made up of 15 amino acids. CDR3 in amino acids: CASSSLAGGGNEQYF. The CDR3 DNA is TGTGCCAGCAGCTCCCTAGCGGGAGGGGGGAACGAGCAGTACTTC.

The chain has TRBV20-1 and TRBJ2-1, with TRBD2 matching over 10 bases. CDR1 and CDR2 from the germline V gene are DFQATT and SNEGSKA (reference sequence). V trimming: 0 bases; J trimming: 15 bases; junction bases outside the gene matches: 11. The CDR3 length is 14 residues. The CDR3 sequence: CSARDTSGRAYGFF. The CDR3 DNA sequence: TGCAGTGCTAGAGATACCAGCGGGAGGGCTTACGGGTTCTTC.

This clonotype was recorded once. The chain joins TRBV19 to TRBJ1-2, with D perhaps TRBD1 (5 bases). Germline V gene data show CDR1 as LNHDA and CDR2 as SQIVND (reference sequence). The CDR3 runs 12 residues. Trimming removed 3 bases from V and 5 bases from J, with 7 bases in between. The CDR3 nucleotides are TGTGCCAGTAGTATGGACAAGTATGGCTACACCTTC. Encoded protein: CASSMDKYGYTF.

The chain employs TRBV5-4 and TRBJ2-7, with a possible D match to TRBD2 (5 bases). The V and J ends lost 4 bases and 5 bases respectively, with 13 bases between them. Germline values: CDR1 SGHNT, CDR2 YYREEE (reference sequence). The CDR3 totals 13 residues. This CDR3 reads CASSNELGDEQYF. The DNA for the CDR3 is TGTGCCAGCAGCAACGAACTCGGGGACGAGCAGTACTTC.

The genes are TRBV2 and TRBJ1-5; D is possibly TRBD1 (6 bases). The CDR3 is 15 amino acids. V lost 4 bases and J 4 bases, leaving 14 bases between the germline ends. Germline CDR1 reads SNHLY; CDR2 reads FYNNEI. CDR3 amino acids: CASSVGGADNQPQHF. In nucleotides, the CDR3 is TGTGCCAGCAGTGTGGGGGGGGCAGATAATCAGCCCCAGCATTTT.